This T cell receptor (beta chain) appears in the sequencing data of a study of blood T cell repertoires in COVID-19. Study information: There were acute and convalescent COVID-19 samples, and they came from the United States, Italy and Spain. From T cells, B-cell-depleted T cells, or PBMCs came the material, which was cDNA or gDNA.

Authors' methods: Nucleated cell number was recorded as an estimate derived from reference gene primer amplification. Repertoires were generated with immunoSEQ multiplex PCR, while TCRdb's copy carries only in-frame clones and drops some. The V and J calls and clone size are taken from that table; D and trimming were inferred from the DNA. The data contain around 140,000 clones, around 90% of them singletons. The CDR3 consists of 12 residues. Trimming took 6 bases from V and 11 from J, leaving 15 bases between them. Germline values: CDR1 SGHAT, CDR2 FQNNGV. The sample consisted of peripheral blood. V usage is TRBV11-2 and J usage is TRBJ2-3; unclear D gene. This TCR derives from a human donor in a cohort sampled during active COVID-19. The CDR3 region has the DNA TGTGCCAGCAGACATGATCAAATAAAGCAGTATTTT. The encoded protein is CASRHDQIKQYF.